Shown below are 3 T cell receptor beta chains from a single sample sequenced in a study of CD8 T cells in ankylosing spondylitis. Study findings and constraints: A TCR beta motif made of under 10 highly homologous variants seemed typical of ankylosing spondylitis blood.

No cognate antigen is known for these TCRs. Using its own MiXCR run on the 5' RACE reads, TCRdb lists one record per CDR3 protein. This sample has tens of thousands of distinct CDR3 sequences, with about 9% found just once. Sample: blood, either unsorted or a sorted T cell fraction (not recorded which). Source of these receptors: a male donor with ankylosing spondylitis.

This clonotype was counted between two and nine times. The CDR3 reads CATSGALVLGQYF. CDR3 DNA: TGTGCCACCAGCGGGGCCTTGGTGTTGGGGCAGTATTTT. The J gene is TRBJ2-3, the V gene TRBV15; weak D call: TRBD1 (5 bases). Trimming removed 5 bases at V and 11 bases at J, with 17 bases between. The CDR3 extends over 13 amino acids. Germline CDR1 reads LNHNV; CDR2 reads YYDKDF (reference sequence).

This clonotype was observed many times. This chain uses TRBV27 with TRBJ1-1; a weak D match, TRBD1 (5 bases). The CDR3 extends over 14 amino acids. Germline V CDR1 and CDR2: MNHEY, SMNVEV (reference sequence). With 5 bases removed from V and 0 bases from J, the gap between germline ends came to 10 bases. CDR3 loop: CASSPGGMNTEAFF. Here the CDR3 DNA reads TGTGCCAGCAGTCCCGGGGGTATGAACACTGAAGCTTTCTTT.

This clonotype was seen at least ten times. The chain is built from TRBV20-1 and TRBJ2-7; 8 nucleotides align to TRBD1. Per germline, CDR1 DFQATT and CDR2 SNEGSKA (reference sequence). The CDR3 spans 13 residues. V shed 2 bases and J 3 bases; nucleotides not matched to a gene: 3. The CDR3 protein is CSARKGQGYEQYV. In DNA, the CDR3 is TGCAGTGCTAGAAAAGGACAGGGCTACGAGCAGTACGTC.